These 18 T cell receptor beta chains came from one sample sequenced in a study of blood T cell repertoires in COVID-19. Repertoires were generated with immunoSEQ multiplex PCR, while TCRdb's copy carries only in-frame clones and drops some. The sample records more than 150,000 clones, roughly nine tenths being singletons. Sequencing input: peripheral blood. The source is a woman in her 70s with acute or convalescent COVID-19.

The chain links TRBV6-6 to TRBJ2-3, with 12 positions matching TRBD2. With 5 bases clipped from V and 6 bases from J, the junction kept 9 bases outside the gene matches. This CDR3 region has 16 residues. The germline CDR1 and CDR2 sequences are MNHNY and SVGAGI (reference sequence). As DNA, the CDR3 is TGTGCCAGCAGTAGGGGTCTAGCGGGAGGGCCGGATACGCAGTATTTT. As protein: CASSRGLAGGPDTQYF.

V usage is TRBV5-1 and J usage is TRBJ1-3; maybe TRBD1 (5 bases). Germline V gene sequence: CDR1 SGHRS, CDR2 YFSETQ. This CDR3 is built from 17 residues. Trimming stripped 0 bases from V and 4 bases from J, with 17 bases between. The DNA for the CDR3 is TGCGCCAGCAGCTTGGATTATGTGGGGCGAGCGGGAAACACCATATATTTT. Translation gives CASSLDYVGRAGNTIYF. Supplemented by reference TRBV5-1 and TRBJ1-3, the full variable domain reads KAGVTQTPRYLIKTRGQQVTLSCSPISGHRSVSWYQQTPGQGLQFLFEYFSETQRNKGNFPGRFSGRQFSNSRSEMNVSTLELGDSALYLCASSLDYVGRAGNTIYFGEGSWLTVV.

The rearrangement links TRBV5-4 to TRBJ2-6, with D uncertain. CDR3 length: 14 residues. Germline V CDR1 and CDR2: SGHNT, YYREEE (reference sequence). V lost 4 bases and J 0 bases, leaving 5 bases between the germline ends. CDR3 sequence: CASSPNSGANVLTF. CDR3 DNA sequence: TGTGCCAGCAGCCCCAACTCTGGGGCCAACGTCCTGACTTTC.

The V gene is TRBV10-3, the J gene TRBJ1-5; tentatively, D is TRBD1 (6 bases). From germline, CDR1 is ENHRY and CDR2 SYGVKD. The CDR3 is 13 residues long. V lost 11 bases to trimming and J lost 2 bases, with 13 bases between them. The DNA for the CDR3 is TGTGCCGTCACCCCAGGGGGCAATCAGCCCCAGCATTTT. As protein: CAVTPGGNQPQHF.

The CDR3 spells CASSLGGHQETQYF. CDR3 sequence (DNA): TGTGCCAGCAGCTTGGGAGGCCACCAAGAGACCCAGTACTTC. V usage is TRBV9 and J usage is TRBJ2-5, with D perhaps TRBD2 (6 bases). The CDR3 is 14 amino acids. Germline lookup yields CDR1 SGDLS and CDR2 YYNGEE. Trimming stripped 4 bases from V and 0 bases from J, with 10 bases between.

The rearrangement joins TRBV29-1 to TRBJ2-3; maybe TRBD1 (6 bases). The CDR3 loop spans 12 amino acids. Germline assignment: CDR1 SQVTM and CDR2 ANQGSEA. Trimming removed 6 bases from V and 9 bases from J, with 16 bases in between. The CDR3 is CSVGAGGRTQYF. In nucleotides, the CDR3 is TGCAGCGTGGGGGCCGGAGGCAGAACGCAGTATTTT.

This chain links TRBV7-2 with TRBJ2-7; no firm D call. The germline V and J ends were trimmed by 3 bases and 2 bases, with 14 bases remaining between them. Germline-derived CDR1 and CDR2 are SGHTA and FQGNSA. There are 15 residues in the CDR3. As DNA, the CDR3 is TGTGCCAGCAGCTTGAGTGTCGGCAGGACCTACGAGCAGTACTTC. Translation gives CASSLSVGRTYEQYF.

This chain connects TRBV18 to TRBJ2-2, with 10 bases that match TRBD1. This CDR3 region has 17 residues. The germline V gene encodes CDR1 KGHSH and CDR2 LQKENI. Trimming removed 0 bases from V and 4 bases from J; junction bases left unmatched: 5. CDR3 loop: CASSPPSGTGATGELFF. CDR3 nucleotide sequence: TGTGCCAGCTCACCACCGTCGGGGACAGGGGCCACCGGGGAGCTGTTTTTT. The whole variable domain, remainder taken from reference TRBV18 and TRBJ2-2, is NAGVMQNPRHLVRRRGQEARLRCSPMKGHSHVYWYRQLPEEGLKFMVYLQKENIIDESGMPKERFSAEFPKEGPSILRIQQVVRGDSAAYFCASSPPSGTGATGELFFGEGSRLTVL.

This chain connects TRBV6-1 to TRBJ1-1, with 7 nucleotides matching TRBD1. V lost 2 bases, J lost 4 bases, and 7 bases stayed unmatched. The CDR3 is 15 residues long. Germline V gene lookup returns CDR1 MNHNS and CDR2 SASEGT. CDR3 nucleotide sequence: TGTGCCAGCAGTGAACAGGGGGGAATGATCACTGAAGCTTTCTTT. As protein: CASSEQGGMITEAFF.

The chain recombines TRBV9 with TRBJ1-1; D remains ambiguous. V was clipped by 3 bases and J by 4 bases, with 10 bases between them. The CDR3 totals 13 residues. The germline CDR1 and CDR2 sequences are SGDLS and YYNGEE. CDR3 residues: CASSARLGTEAFF. The CDR3 DNA follows: TGTGCCAGCAGCGCGCGACTTGGCACTGAAGCTTTCTTT.

The chain carries TRBV7-6 and TRBJ2-7; TRBD2 might be the D (6 bases). The CDR3 has 15 residues. Trimming took 1 base from V and 9 from J, leaving 19 bases between them. Germline lookup yields CDR1 SGHVS and CDR2 FNYEAQ. The CDR3 bases are TGTGCCAGCAGCTTAGTCGGAGGGGAGGTTTTTGGGCAGTACTTC. As protein: CASSLVGGEVFGQYF.

CDR3 in DNA: TGTGCCAGCGCCCCCGACAGTCAGTTTGAGACCCAGTACTTC. This encodes CASAPDSQFETQYF. The chain links TRBV7-3 to TRBJ2-5; a weak D match, TRBD1 (5 bases). The ends were cut back, 8 bases at V and 5 bases at J, with 18 bases in the middle. The CDR3 covers 14 residues. CDR1 is SGHTA, CDR2 FQGTGA, per germline.

The J gene is TRBJ2-7, the V gene TRBV2; D not certain. CDR1 and CDR2 (germline): SNHLY, FYNNEI. The CDR3 runs 11 residues. V lost 3 bases, J lost 4 bases, and 4 bases lay in between. The CDR3 protein is CASSERYEQYF. The DNA for the CDR3 is TGTGCCAGCAGTGAGAGATACGAGCAGTACTTC.

V gene TRBV7-2 combines with J gene TRBJ2-5; D possibly corresponds to TRBD2 (5 bases). V dropped 5 bases and J dropped 5 bases, with 9 bases sitting between them. Germline-derived CDR1 and CDR2 are SGHTA and FQGNSA. The CDR3 totals 12 residues. DNA of the CDR3: TGTGCCAGCAGCGGACTTCCGGAGACCCAGTACTTC. It yields the protein CASSGLPETQYF.

Points on this clone: The junction departs from germline at one end; a sequencing error may be responsible. CDR3 loop: CARSHGGRGVGTGELFF. The CDR3 nucleotides read TGCGCCCGCAGCCATGGGGGCAGGGGGGTGGGCACCGGGGAGCTGTTTTTT. The J gene is TRBJ2-2, the V gene TRBV4-1; maybe TRBD1 (7 bases). CDR1 is MGHRA and CDR2 is YSYEKL in the germline V gene. The CDR3 is made up of 17 amino acids.

A single count supports this clone. The chain couples TRBV21-1 to TRBJ1-5; the table assigns TRBD1, which was not confirmed against the DNA. TRBV21-1 is classified as a pseudogene. CDR3 length: 20 residues. The CDR3 DNA sequence: TGTGCCAGCAGCATCCCCTTCCCGGGACAGGGGACGTGTAGCAATCAGCCCCAGCATTTT. Amino acid sequence: CASSIPFPGQGTCSNQPQHF.

The chain is built from TRBV7-3 and TRBJ1-1; 7 bases match TRBD1. CDR1 and CDR2 from the germline V gene are SGHTA and FQGTGA. V lost 2 bases, J lost 8 bases, and 20 bases stayed unmatched. The CDR3 sequence is 18 residues long. CDR3 DNA sequence: TGTGCCAGCAGCTTAGTAGGGACAGACCCTTTCCGCGAGGGAGAAGCTTTCTTT. Encoded protein: CASSLVGTDPFREGEAFF.

The CDR3 DNA is TGTGCCAGCAGCATCAGGGTACCTAATTCACCCCTCCACTTT. Its translation is CASSIRVPNSPLHF. This chain connects TRBV7-2 to TRBJ1-6; the D gene is possibly TRBD1 (5 bases). Deletions cut 5 bases from V and 6 bases from J, with 11 bases between. Germline loops: CDR1 SGHTA, CDR2 FQGNSA. The CDR3 has 14 residues. Full variable domain (missing parts from reference TRBV7-2 and TRBJ1-6): GAGVSQSPSNKVTEKGKDVELRCDPISGHTALYWYRQSLGQGLEFLIYFQGNSAPDKSGLPSDRFSAERTGGSVSTLTIQRTQQEDSAVYLCASSIRVPNSPLHFGNGTRLTVT.